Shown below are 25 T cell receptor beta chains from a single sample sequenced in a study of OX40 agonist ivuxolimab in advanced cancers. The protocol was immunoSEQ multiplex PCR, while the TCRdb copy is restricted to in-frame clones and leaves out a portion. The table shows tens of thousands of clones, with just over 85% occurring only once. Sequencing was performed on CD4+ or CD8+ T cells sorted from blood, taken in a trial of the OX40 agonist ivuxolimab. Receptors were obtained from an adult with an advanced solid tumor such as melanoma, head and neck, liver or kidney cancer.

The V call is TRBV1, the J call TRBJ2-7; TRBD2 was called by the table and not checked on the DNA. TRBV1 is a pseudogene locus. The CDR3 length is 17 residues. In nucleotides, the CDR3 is TGCACCAGCAGCCAAGTCCCCCCCCGCGGGAGGGGAGACGAGCAGTACTTC. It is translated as CTSSQVPPRGRGDEQYF.

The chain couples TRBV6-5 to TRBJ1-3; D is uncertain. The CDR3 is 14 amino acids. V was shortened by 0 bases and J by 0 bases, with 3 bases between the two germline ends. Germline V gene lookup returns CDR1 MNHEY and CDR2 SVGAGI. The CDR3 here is CASSYSGSGNTIYF. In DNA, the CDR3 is TGTGCCAGCAGTTACTCGGGCTCTGGAAACACCATATATTTT.

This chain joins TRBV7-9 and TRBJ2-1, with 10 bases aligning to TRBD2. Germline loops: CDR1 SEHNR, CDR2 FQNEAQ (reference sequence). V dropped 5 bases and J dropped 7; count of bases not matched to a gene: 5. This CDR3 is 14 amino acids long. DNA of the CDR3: TGTGCCAGCAGCGCTAGCGGGAGCGGGAATGAGCAGTTCTTC. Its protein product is CASSASGSGNEQFF.

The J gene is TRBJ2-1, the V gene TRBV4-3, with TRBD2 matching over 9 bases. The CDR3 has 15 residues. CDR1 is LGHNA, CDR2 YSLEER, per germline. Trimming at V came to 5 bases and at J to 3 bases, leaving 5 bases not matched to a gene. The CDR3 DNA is TGCGCCAGCAGCTCCAGACTAGCGGTCTACAATGAGCAGTTCTTC. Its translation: CASSSRLAVYNEQFF.

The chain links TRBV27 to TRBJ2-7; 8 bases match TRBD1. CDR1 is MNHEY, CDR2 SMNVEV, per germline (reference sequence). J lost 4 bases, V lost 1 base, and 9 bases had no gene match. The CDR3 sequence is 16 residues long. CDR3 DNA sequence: TGTGCCAGCAGTTTATATACTCAGGGGGCTCCATACGAGCAGTACTTC. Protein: CASSLYTQGAPYEQYF.

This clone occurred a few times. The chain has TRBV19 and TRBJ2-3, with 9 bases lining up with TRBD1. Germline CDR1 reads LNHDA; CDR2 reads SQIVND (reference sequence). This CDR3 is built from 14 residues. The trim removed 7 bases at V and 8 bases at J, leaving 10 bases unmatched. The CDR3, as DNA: TGTGCCAGTACCTCCGGGACAGGGCATCGTACGCAGTATTTT. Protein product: CASTSGTGHRTQYF.

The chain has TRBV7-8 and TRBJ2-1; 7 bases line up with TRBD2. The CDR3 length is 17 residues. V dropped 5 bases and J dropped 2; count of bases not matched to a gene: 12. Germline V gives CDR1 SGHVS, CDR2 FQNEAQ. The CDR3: CASSPFLAGAPYNEQFF. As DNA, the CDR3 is TGTGCCAGCAGCCCTTTCTTGGCGGGAGCGCCCTACAATGAGCAGTTCTTC.

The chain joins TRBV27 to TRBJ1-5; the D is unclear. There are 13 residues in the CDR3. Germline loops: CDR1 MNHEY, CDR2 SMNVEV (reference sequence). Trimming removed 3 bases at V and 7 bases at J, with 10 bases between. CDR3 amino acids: CASSLYSQQPQHF. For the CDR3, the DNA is TGTGCCAGCAGTTTGTATAGCCAACAGCCCCAGCATTTT.

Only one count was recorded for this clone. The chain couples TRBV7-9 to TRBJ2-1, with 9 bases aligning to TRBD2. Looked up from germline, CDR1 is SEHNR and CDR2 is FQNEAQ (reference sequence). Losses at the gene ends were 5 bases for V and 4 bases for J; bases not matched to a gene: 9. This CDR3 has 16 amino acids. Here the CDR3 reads CASSAPGLAEYNEQFF. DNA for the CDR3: TGTGCCAGCAGCGCCCCGGGACTAGCAGAATACAATGAGCAGTTCTTC.

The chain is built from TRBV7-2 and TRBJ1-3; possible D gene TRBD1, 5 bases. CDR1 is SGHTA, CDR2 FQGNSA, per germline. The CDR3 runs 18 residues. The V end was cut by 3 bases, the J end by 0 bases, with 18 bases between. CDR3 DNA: TGTGCCAGCAGCTTTCCAACCGGGACTTCTAGCTCTGGAAACACCATATATTTT. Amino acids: CASSFPTGTSSSGNTIYF.

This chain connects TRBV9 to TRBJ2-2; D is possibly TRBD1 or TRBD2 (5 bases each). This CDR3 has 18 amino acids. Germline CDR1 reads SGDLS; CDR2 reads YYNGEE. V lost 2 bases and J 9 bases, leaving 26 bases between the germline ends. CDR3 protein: CASSVPPGDLQVGRELFF. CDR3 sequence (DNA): TGTGCCAGCAGCGTCCCCCCCGGGGACCTCCAAGTAGGCCGGGAGCTGTTTTTT.

The CDR3: CAISESKGESPYNEQFF. CDR3 DNA sequence: TGTGCCATCAGTGAGTCGAAAGGGGAAAGTCCATACAATGAGCAGTTCTTC. The chain carries TRBV10-3 and TRBJ2-1; D might be TRBD1 (5 bases). The length of the CDR3 is 17 residues. CDR1 is ENHRY and CDR2 is SYGVKD in the germline V gene. The ends were cut back, 0 bases at V and 4 bases at J, with 16 bases in the middle.

The CDR3 is CASSLGGLGSFEQFF. In nucleotides, the CDR3 is TGTGCCAGCAGCTTGGGGGGACTAGGATCGTTTGAGCAGTTCTTC. The rearrangement uses TRBV5-6 and TRBJ2-1, with TRBD2 matching 8 bases. J gave up 9 bases and V 0 bases, and 8 bases lay outside the gene matches. Germline-derived CDR1 and CDR2 are SGHDT and YYEEEE. This CDR3 comprises 15 residues.

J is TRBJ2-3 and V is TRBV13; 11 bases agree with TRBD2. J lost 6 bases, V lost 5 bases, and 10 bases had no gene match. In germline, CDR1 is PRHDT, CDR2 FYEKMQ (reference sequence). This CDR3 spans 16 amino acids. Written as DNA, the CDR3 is TGTGCCAGCAGCCATCCGACTAGCGGGGTCGGGGATACGCAGTATTTT. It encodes CASSHPTSGVGDTQYF.

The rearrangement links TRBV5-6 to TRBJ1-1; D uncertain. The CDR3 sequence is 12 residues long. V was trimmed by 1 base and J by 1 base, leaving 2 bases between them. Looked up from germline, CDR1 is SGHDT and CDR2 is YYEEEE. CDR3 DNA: TGTGCCAGCAGCTTGAGGAACACTGAAGCTTTCTTT. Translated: CASSLRNTEAFF.

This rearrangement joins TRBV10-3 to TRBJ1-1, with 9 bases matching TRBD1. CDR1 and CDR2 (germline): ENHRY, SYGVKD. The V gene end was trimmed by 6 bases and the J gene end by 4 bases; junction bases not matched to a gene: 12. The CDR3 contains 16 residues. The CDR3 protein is CAIRGLDRGVSTEAFF. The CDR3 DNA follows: TGTGCCATCAGGGGGTTGGACAGGGGAGTTAGCACTGAAGCTTTCTTT.

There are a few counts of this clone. The CDR3 spells CASSKGAGGGTDTQYF. CDR3 in DNA: TGTGCCAGCAGCAAGGGCGCGGGAGGAGGCACAGATACGCAGTATTTT. The chain is built from TRBV21-1 and TRBJ2-3; the tabulated D call, TRBD2, remains unverified against the DNA. TRBV21-1 is designated a pseudogene. This CDR3 has 16 amino acids.

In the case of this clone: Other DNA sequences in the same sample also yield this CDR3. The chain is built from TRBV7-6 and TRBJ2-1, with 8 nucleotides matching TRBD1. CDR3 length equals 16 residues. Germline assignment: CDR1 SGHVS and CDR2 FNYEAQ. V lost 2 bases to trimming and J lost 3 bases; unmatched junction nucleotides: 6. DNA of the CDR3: TGTGCCAGCAGCTTAACAGGGGGTCGGGGCTACAATGAGCAGTTCTTC. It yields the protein CASSLTGGRGYNEQFF.

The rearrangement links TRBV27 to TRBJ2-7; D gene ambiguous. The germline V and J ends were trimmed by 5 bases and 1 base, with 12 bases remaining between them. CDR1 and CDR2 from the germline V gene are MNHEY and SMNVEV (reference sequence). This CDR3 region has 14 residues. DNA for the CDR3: TGTGCCAGCAGTCGCTCCATAACTTCCTACGAGCAGTACTTC. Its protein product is CASSRSITSYEQYF.

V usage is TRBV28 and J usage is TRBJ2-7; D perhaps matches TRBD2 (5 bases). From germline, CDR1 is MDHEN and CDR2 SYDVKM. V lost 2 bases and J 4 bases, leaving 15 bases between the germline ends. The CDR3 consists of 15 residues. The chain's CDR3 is CASSLEEEGWYEQYF. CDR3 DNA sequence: TGTGCCAGCAGTTTAGAGGAGGAAGGTTGGTACGAGCAGTACTTC.

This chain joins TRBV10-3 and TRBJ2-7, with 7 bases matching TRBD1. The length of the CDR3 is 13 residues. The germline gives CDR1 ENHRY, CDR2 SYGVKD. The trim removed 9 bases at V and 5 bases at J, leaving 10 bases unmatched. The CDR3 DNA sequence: TGTGCCATTATGGACAGGTATTCCAACGAGCAGTACTTC. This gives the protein CAIMDRYSNEQYF.

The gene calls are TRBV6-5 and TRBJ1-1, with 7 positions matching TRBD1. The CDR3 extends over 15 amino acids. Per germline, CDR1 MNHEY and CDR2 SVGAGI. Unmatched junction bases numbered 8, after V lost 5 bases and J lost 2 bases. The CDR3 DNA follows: TGTGCCAGCAGTCGCTCCGGGACAGTTAACACTGAAGCTTTCTTT. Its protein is CASSRSGTVNTEAFF.

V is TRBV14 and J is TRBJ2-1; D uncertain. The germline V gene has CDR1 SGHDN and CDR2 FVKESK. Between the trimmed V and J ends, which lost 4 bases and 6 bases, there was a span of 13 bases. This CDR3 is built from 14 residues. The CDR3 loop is CASSRLGAFNEQFF. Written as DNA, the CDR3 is TGTGCCAGCAGCCGTCTGGGCGCCTTCAATGAGCAGTTCTTC.

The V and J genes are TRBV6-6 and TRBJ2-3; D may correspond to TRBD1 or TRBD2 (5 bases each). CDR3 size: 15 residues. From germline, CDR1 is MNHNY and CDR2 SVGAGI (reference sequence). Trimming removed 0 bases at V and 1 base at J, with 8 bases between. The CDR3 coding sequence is TGTGCCAGCAGTTACTCGAGAGGGGGCACAGATACGCAGTATTTT. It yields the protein CASSYSRGGTDTQYF.

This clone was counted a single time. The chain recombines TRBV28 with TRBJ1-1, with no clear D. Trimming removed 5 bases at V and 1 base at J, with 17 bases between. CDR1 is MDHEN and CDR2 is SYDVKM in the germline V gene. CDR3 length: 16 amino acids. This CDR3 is CASSNARVRPNTEAFF. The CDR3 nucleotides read TGTGCCAGCAGTAACGCCCGGGTCCGACCGAACACTGAAGCTTTCTTT.